A single sample is the source of the 3 T cell receptor beta chains below, sequenced in a study of identical twins. TCRdb independently ran MiXCR on the 5' RACE reads; one entry per CDR3 protein. The profile shows 200,000 to 250,000 distinct CDR3 sequences, roughly 7% of them singletons. The data were also submitted as part of a second study, on yellow fever vaccine responses in identical twins.

The sample taken for sequencing was memory (CD45RO+) T cells sorted from blood. These receptors were collected from a woman in her late teens or twenties in good health.

This clonotype was observed a few times. The chain recombines TRBV10-3 with TRBJ2-7; D remains ambiguous. The germline V gene has CDR1 ENHRY and CDR2 SYGVKD. With 5 bases removed from V and 3 bases from J, the gap between germline ends came to 8 bases. This CDR3 has 12 residues. This chain's CDR3 is CAISPTNYEQYF. The CDR3 bases are TGTGCCATCAGTCCCACTAACTACGAGCAGTACTTC.

V is TRBV6-1 and J is TRBJ2-7, with D unresolved. Germline CDR1 reads MNHNS; CDR2 reads SASEGT. V was pared by 7 bases and J by 3 bases, with 10 bases between. The CDR3 length is 12 residues. The CDR3 nucleotides are TGTGCCAGCACCCGAACGAGCTACGAGCAGTACTTC. Its protein is CASTRTSYEQYF.

V usage is TRBV20-1 and J usage is TRBJ1-2, with TRBD1 identical over 12 bases. CDR3 size: 16 residues. CDR1 is DFQATT, CDR2 SNEGSKA, per germline (reference sequence). With 1 base clipped from V and 7 bases from J, the junction kept 10 bases outside the gene matches. CDR3 sequence reads: CSARGGGGQGARGYTF. The DNA of the CDR3 is TGCAGTGCTAGAGGAGGTGGGGGACAGGGGGCGCGTGGCTACACCTTC.